This TCR beta chain was obtained from a study of Ad26.COV2.S vaccination and SARS-CoV-2 variants. Study-wide results and caveats: Substantial breadth in spike-specific CD8+ and CD4+ T cell responses was reportedly seen after vaccination.

V gave up 7 bases and J gave up 4 bases, with 14 bases separating them. Looked up from germline, CDR1 is SGHTS and CDR2 is YDEGEE. The CDR3 loop spans 13 amino acids. Only in-frame clones appear in the TCRdb table, and some are missing; sequencing was by immunoSEQ multiplex PCR. The sample consists of about 350,000 clones, 88% of them appearing once. With respect to this clone: No antigen is known for it.

Treatment described: around 19 received Ad26.COV2.S at low or high dose, single or two shots; 5 received placebo; per-sample allocation not given. All samples were drawn on day 63, counting from the first vaccine or placebo injection. An Ad26 vector expressing Wuhan-strain SARS-CoV-2 spike constituted the vaccine. The sequence was obtained from a person aged 18-65 years who received the Ad26.COV2.S COVID-19 vaccine or a placebo. The chain carries TRBV5-8 and TRBJ1-2; D gene unclear. Sequencing was performed on peripheral blood, taken in a trial of Ad26.COV2.S vaccine versus placebo. CDR3 in DNA: TGTGCCAGCTTAGCTTGGTTAGGCTATGGCTACACCTTC. Amino acids: CASLAWLGYGYTF.